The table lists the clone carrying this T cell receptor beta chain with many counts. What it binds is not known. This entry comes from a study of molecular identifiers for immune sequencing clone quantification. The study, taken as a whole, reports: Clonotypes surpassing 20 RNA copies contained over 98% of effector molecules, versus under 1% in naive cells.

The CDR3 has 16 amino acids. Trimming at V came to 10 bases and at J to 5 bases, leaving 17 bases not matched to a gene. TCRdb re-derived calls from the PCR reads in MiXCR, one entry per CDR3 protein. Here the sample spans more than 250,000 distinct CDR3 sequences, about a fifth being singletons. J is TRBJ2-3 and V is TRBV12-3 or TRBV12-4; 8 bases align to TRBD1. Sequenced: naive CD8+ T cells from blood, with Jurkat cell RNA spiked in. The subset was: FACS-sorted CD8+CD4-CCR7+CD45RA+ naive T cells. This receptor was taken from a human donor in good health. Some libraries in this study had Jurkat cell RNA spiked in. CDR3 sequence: CATDTAGGILKDTQYF. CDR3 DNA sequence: TGTGCCACAGATACGGCAGGGGGCATTTTGAAAGATACGCAGTATTTT.